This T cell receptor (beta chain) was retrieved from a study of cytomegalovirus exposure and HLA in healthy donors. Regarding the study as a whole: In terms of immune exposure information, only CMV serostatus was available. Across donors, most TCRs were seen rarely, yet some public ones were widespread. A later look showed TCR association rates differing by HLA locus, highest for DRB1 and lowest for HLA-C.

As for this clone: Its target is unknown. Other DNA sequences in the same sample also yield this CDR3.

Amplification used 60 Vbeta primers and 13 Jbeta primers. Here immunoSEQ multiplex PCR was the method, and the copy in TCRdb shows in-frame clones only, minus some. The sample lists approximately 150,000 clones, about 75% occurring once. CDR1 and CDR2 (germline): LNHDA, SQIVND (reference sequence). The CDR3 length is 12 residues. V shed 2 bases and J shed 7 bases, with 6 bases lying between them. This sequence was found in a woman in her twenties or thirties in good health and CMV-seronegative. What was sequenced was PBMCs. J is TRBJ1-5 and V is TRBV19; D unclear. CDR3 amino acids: CASSISSQPQHF. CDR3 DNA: TGTGCCAGTAGTATAAGCTCCCAGCCCCAGCATTTT.